This is a list of T cell receptor beta chains from one sample in a study of T cell repertoires in cytomegalovirus infection. One entry per CDR3 protein, called by TCRdb with MiXCR from the reads. The table includes roughly 630,000 distinct CDR3 sequences, approximately 24% detected once. Sequenced material: CD8+ T cells from PBMCs. The receptors were sampled from a human donor in good health (CMV status not recorded). Some clones in this sample may be carry-over from other donors' samples. Both conserved end residues are part of each CDR3. Not every row has a clone size; where given, it reads once, few, many or a size class.

V	size	J	CDR3
TRBV19	-	TRBJ1-1	CASSRDQGAAEAFF
TRBV19	few	TRBJ2-1	CASSNRVSGGIYNEQFF
TRBV29-1	-	TRBJ2-1	CSVGSGLSSYNEQFF
TRBV7-9	few	TRBJ2-5	CASSRTSGGETQYF
TRBV4-3	few	TRBJ2-2	CASSQVSGGAQELFF
TRBV4-3	few	TRBJ2-2	CASSQEGARWLIFSPGELFF
TRBV28	-	TRBJ2-2	CASLPQGTGELFF
TRBV4-1	many	TRBJ1-6	CASSQDKWENNSPLHF
TRBV6-2/TRBV6-3	-	TRBJ2-1	CASSTPRRERGAYNEQFF
TRBV7-8	many	TRBJ2-3	CASSLALGGMDTQYF
TRBV28	once	TRBJ2-3	CASSTEFITDTQYF
TRBV12-3/TRBV12-4	few	TRBJ2-7	CASSLIVGGGVSYYEQYF
TRBV7-9	many	TRBJ2-7	CASSFSGWEQYF
TRBV3-1	few	TRBJ2-1	CASSQGLAGPNLIF
TRBV15	-	TRBJ2-1	CATSYYSGGFYNEQFF
TRBV29-1	once	TRBJ1-2	CSVEVGVAGNYGYTF
TRBV12-3/TRBV12-4	-	TRBJ2-5	CASSFEVEGETQYF
TRBV7-6	many	TRBJ2-1	CASSFWGLASYNEQFF
TRBV20-1	-	TRBJ1-5	CSCTGRNQPQHF
TRBV12-3/TRBV12-4	few	TRBJ2-5	CASSKAGVETQYF
TRBV29-1	few	TRBJ2-3	CSVEDPTSGVTDTQYF
TRBV6-5	many	TRBJ2-7	CASSYKGGVSSYEQYF
TRBV10-3	-	TRBJ2-3	CAISDTSGYTDTQYF
TRBV15	-	TRBJ1-2	CATSSDRGYYGYTF
TRBV14	-	TRBJ2-1	CANSQWRGEQFF
TRBV12-3/TRBV12-4	-	TRBJ2-3	CASSWDGDTQYF
TRBV6-1	few	TRBJ2-2	CASSEWGQTIKNTGELFF
TRBV7-2	many	TRBJ2-5	CASSLLPGGPYETQYF
TRBV24-1	-	TRBJ2-5	CATSGAAAGETQYF
TRBV7-3	few	TRBJ2-7	CASSPGGNEQYF
TRBV6-5	-	TRBJ2-5	CASRPMDSRETQYF
TRBV5-6	few	TRBJ2-1	CASSLVADLTTIKEQFF
TRBV7-8	-	TRBJ1-1	CASSWDTGGADEAFF
TRBV20-1	few	TRBJ1-2	CSASPPRGVNYGYTF
TRBV28	-	TRBJ1-3	CASNPTGTGNTIYF
TRBV9	few	TRBJ1-2	CASSVAGSDYGYTF
TRBV15	-	TRBJ2-3	CATSTSLGTTDTQYF
TRBV28	few	TRBJ2-7	CASSALRDRVSEQYF
TRBV6-1	many	TRBJ2-2	CASMLGAGELFF
TRBV2	-	TRBJ1-3	CAANQEKGGISGNTIYF
TRBV29-1	few	TRBJ1-4	CSVEDQGTDGEKLFF
TRBV29-1	-	TRBJ2-7	CSVYAPTGYEQYF
TRBV2	few	TRBJ1-1	CASDPGGVGAFF
TRBV4-1	few	TRBJ1-2	CASSQAGTAFHTF
TRBV14	many	TRBJ1-5	CASSQEGNQPQHF
TRBV27	few	TRBJ2-5	CASRLLERGEETQYF
TRBV12-3/TRBV12-4	few	TRBJ2-2	CASSASFSGELFF
TRBV7-8	-	TRBJ1-5	CASSSGHDDSNQPQHF
TRBV7-9	-	TRBJ1-4	CASSLAMGTNEKLFF
TRBV7-2	many	TRBJ1-1	CASSLNSGFTEAFF
TRBV27	many	TRBJ2-1	CASSSRQYNEQFF
TRBV6-6	-	TRBJ1-1	CASSYHNEAFF
TRBV2	few	TRBJ2-4	CASSGEGTGISKNIQYF